The rows below give T cell receptor beta chains drawn from one sample of a study of OX40 agonist ivuxolimab in advanced cancers. Clones were sequenced by immunoSEQ multiplex PCR, and TCRdb holds only the in-frame ones, with some missing. The repertoire consists of fewer than 25,000 clones, with 84% occurring once and the leading ten covering 50%. Specimen: CD4+ or CD8+ T cells sorted from blood, collected in a trial of the OX40 agonist ivuxolimab. Receptors were obtained from an adult with an advanced solid tumor such as melanoma, head and neck, liver or kidney cancer. Both conserved end residues are part of each CDR3. Fields, in order: V gene, clone size, J gene, D gene, CDR3 protein, CDR3 DNA. The D gene is left open where the match is weak. Some rows mark clone size as missing; the rest say once, few, many or name a class of expanded clone.

>TRBV7-3|-|TRBJ2-5|TRBD2
CASSLGLSLAGDKQETQYF
TGTGCCAGCAGCTTAGGATTGTCCTTGGCGGGGGATAAGCAAGAGACCCAGTACTTC
>TRBV6-4|once|TRBJ1-5|TRBD1
CASSPGTGSQPQHF
TGTGCCAGCAGTCCCGGGACAGGGTCTCAGCCCCAGCATTTT
>TRBV5-1|-|TRBJ2-1|-
CASSRSLSSGSNEQFF
TGCGCCAGCAGCCGCTCCCTTAGTTCGGGGTCAAATGAGCAGTTCTTC
>TRBV9|-|TRBJ1-4|TRBD1
CASSSSLGTGVEATNEKLFF
TGTGCCAGCAGCAGCTCCCTCGGGACAGGGGTTGAGGCAACTAATGAAAAACTGTTTTTT
>TRBV5-6|few|TRBJ1-6|-
CASSFVGGESPLHF
TGTGCCAGCAGCTTTGTCGGCGGGGAATCACCCCTCCACTTT
>TRBV7-2|-|TRBJ2-3|TRBD1
CASSSTGQDTDTQYF
TGTGCCAGCAGCTCCACGGGACAGGACACAGATACGCAGTATTTT
>TRBV7-9|-|TRBJ2-2|-
CASSLDQTYSGELFF
TGTGCCAGCAGCTTAGACCAAACGTACTCCGGGGAGCTGTTTTTT
>TRBV7-2|-|TRBJ2-1|-
CASSLAASSGYNEQFF
TGTGCCAGCAGCTTAGCTGCTAGCTCGGGCTACAATGAGCAGTTCTTC
>TRBV7-3|-|TRBJ2-2|-
CASSLGYNGELFF
TGTGCCAGCAGCTTAGGGTATAACGGGGAGCTGTTTTTT
>TRBV28|few|TRBJ1-2|-
CASSSARSFYGYTF
TGTGCCAGCAGTTCCGCTCGGAGCTTCTATGGCTACACCTTC
>TRBV27|-|TRBJ2-1|-
CASSPLLGGGGKEQFF
TGTGCCAGCAGTCCCCTCCTGGGGGGGGGCGGGAAGGAGCAGTTCTTC
>TRBV5-1|-|TRBJ1-6|-
CASSLEGSGRGALHF
TGCGCCAGCAGCTTGGAAGGCAGCGGGAGGGGGGCCCTCCACTTT
>TRBV11-2|-|TRBJ1-2|-
CASSLSRGAAYGYTF
TGTGCCAGCAGCTTATCCCGGGGCGCAGCCTATGGCTACACCTTC
>TRBV27|-|TRBJ2-5|TRBD1
CASSFSGTGVQETQYF
TGTGCCAGCAGTTTTTCTGGGACAGGGGTACAAGAGACCCAGTACTTC
>TRBV7-3|-|TRBJ1-2|-
CASRSGGHYGYTF
TGTGCCAGCCGCTCCGGGGGGCACTATGGCTACACCTTC
>TRBV19|-|TRBJ1-5|-
CASSIGSGGHQPQHF
TGTGCCAGTAGTATAGGGTCCGGGGGCCATCAGCCCCAGCATTTT
>TRBV4-2|once|TRBJ1-6|TRBD1
CASSQGQGADSPLHF
TGTGCCAGCAGCCAAGGACAGGGGGCGGACTCACCCCTCCACTTT
>TRBV27|-|TRBJ2-3|TRBD1
CASSLLQGFRDTQYF
TGTGCCAGCAGTTTACTACAGGGGTTTAGGGATACGCAGTATTTT
>TRBV21-1|-|TRBJ1-5|-
CASSNTQGSNQPQHF
TGTGCCAGCAGCAACACACAGGGTTCGAACCAGCCCCAGCATTTT
>TRBV30|-|TRBJ2-7|-
CAWSPDHRQYF
TGTGCCTGGAGTCCTGACCACAGGCAGTACTTC
>TRBV9|-|TRBJ1-1|-
CASSVLPPGSSMNTEAFF
TGTGCCAGCAGCGTATTGCCTCCGGGCAGCTCCATGAACACTGAAGCTTTCTTT
>TRBV29-1|-|TRBJ2-2|-
CSVELRNTGELFF
TGCAGCGTTGAACTGAGAAACACCGGGGAGCTGTTTTTT
>TRBV5-6|-|TRBJ2-1|-
CASSLTPDSYNEQFF
TGTGCCAGCAGCTTAACACCCGACTCCTACAATGAGCAGTTCTTC
>TRBV2|-|TRBJ1-4|-
CASSDNRENEKLFF
TGTGCCAGCAGTGACAACAGGGAGAATGAAAAACTGTTTTTT
>TRBV9|once|TRBJ2-2|-
CASSVGGNTGELFF
TGTGCCAGCAGCGTAGGTGGGAACACCGGGGAGCTGTTTTTT
>TRBV6-6|-|TRBJ2-7|-
CASGSGGEQYF
TGTGCCAGCGGGTCCGGAGGGGAGCAGTACTTC
>TRBV5-1|once|TRBJ1-2|-
CASRPDLYYGYTF
TGCGCCAGCAGACCGGATCTATACTATGGCTACACCTTC
>TRBV9|-|TRBJ2-3|-
CASSETAGFADTQYF
TGTGCCAGCAGCGAGACTGCGGGATTTGCAGATACGCAGTATTTT
>TRBV7-2|-|TRBJ1-1|-
CASSFGPGGSEAFF
TGTGCCAGCAGCTTTGGCCCAGGTGGCTCTGAAGCTTTCTTT
>TRBV6-1|-|TRBJ2-5|-
CASSVFPRGRETQYF
TGTGCCAGCAGTGTTTTTCCCCGGGGCCGAGAGACCCAGTACTTC
>TRBV27|-|TRBJ2-3|-
CASSPPRPTDTQYF
TGTGCCAGCAGTCCCCCCCGGCCCACAGATACGCAGTATTTT
>TRBV28|-|TRBJ2-5|-
CASSSLVFSSARWTQYF
TGTGCCAGCAGCAGTTTAGTTTTTTCGTCGGCTCGTTGGACCCAGTACTTC
>TRBV19|-|TRBJ2-7|TRBD1
CASSIAHGQDSYEQYF
TGTGCCAGTAGTATAGCTCACGGACAGGACTCCTACGAGCAGTACTTC
>TRBV9|-|TRBJ1-2|-
CASSSRGGDYGYTF
TGTGCCAGCAGCTCCCGGGGGGGGGACTATGGCTACACCTTC
>TRBV7-7|-|TRBJ2-7|-
CASGPQGQAAEQYF
TGTGCTAGCGGTCCTCAAGGACAGGCGGCCGAGCAGTACTTC
>TRBV6-1|-|TRBJ2-7|TRBD1
CASSGTGTAYEQYF
TGTGCCAGCAGTGGGACCGGGACAGCCTACGAGCAGTACTTC
>TRBV4-1|-|TRBJ1-1|-
CASSLVGSRTEAFF
TGCGCCAGCAGCCTCGTGGGGAGCAGAACTGAAGCTTTCTTT
>TRBV6-5|-|TRBJ2-7|TRBD1
CASSYRDRGYEQYF
TGTGCCAGCAGCTACCGGGACAGGGGCTACGAGCAGTACTTC
>TRBV7-2|-|TRBJ1-4|TRBD1
CASSSGQTNEKLFF
TGTGCCAGCAGCTCGGGACAGACTAATGAAAAACTGTTTTTT
>TRBV6-5|-|TRBJ2-7|-
CASSDRTVSYEQYF
TGTGCCAGCAGTGACCGGACGGTCTCCTACGAGCAGTACTTC
>TRBV28|once|TRBJ1-4|-
CASTIGVPGNEKLFF
TGTGCCAGCACCATTGGGGTGCCGGGGAATGAAAAACTGTTTTTT
>TRBV6-5|-|TRBJ2-3|TRBD1
CASSYSRTGGTDTQYF
TGTGCCAGCAGTTACTCACGGACAGGGGGCACAGATACGCAGTATTTT
>TRBV27|-|TRBJ1-2|TRBD1
CASRIGTGVNGYTF
TGTGCCAGCAGGATTGGGACAGGGGTTAATGGCTACACCTTC
>TRBV9|-|TRBJ2-1|-
CASSADFVTAYNEQFF
TGTGCCAGCAGCGCGGACTTCGTAACGGCCTACAATGAGCAGTTCTTC
>TRBV9|-|TRBJ2-3|TRBD2
CASARVGSGADTQYF
TGTGCCAGCGCAAGGGTGGGTAGCGGGGCAGATACGCAGTATTTT